This T cell receptor (beta chain) appears in the sequencing data of a study of OX40 agonist ivuxolimab in advanced cancers. This table comes from immunoSEQ multiplex PCR, and its TCRdb copy is limited to in-frame clones, with some not included. The data show roughly 48,000 clones, more than 80% seen once. The CDR3 runs 16 residues. CDR1 is LGHNA and CDR2 is YSLEER in the germline V gene. Between the trimmed V and J ends, which lost 0 bases and 0 bases, there was a span of 11 bases. The material sequenced was CD4+ or CD8+ T cells sorted from blood, taken in a trial of the OX40 agonist ivuxolimab. The receptor's source is an adult with an advanced solid tumor such as melanoma, head and neck, liver or kidney cancer. The chain employs TRBV4-3 and TRBJ1-2; maybe TRBD1 (6 bases). The CDR3 is CASSQEYRVTNYGYTF. In nucleotides, the CDR3 is TGCGCCAGCAGCCAAGAATACAGGGTGACTAACTATGGCTACACCTTC.